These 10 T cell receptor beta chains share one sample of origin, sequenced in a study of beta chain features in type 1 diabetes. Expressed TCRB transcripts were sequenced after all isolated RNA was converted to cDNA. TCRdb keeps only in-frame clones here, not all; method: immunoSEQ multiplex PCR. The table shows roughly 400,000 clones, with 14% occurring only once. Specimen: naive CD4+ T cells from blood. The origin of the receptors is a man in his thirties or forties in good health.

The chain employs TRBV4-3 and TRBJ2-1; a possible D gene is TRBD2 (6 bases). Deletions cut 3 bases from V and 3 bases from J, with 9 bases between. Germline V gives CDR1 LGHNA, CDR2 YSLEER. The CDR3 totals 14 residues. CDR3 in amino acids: CASSQEGYYNEQFF. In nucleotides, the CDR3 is TGCGCCAGCAGCCAGGAGGGGTACTACAATGAGCAGTTCTTC.

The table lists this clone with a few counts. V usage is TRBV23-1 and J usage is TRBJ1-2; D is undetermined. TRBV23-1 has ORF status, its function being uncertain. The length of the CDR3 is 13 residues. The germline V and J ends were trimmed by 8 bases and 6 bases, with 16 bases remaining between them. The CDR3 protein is CASAPSARNGYTF. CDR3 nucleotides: TGCGCCAGCGCCCCAAGTGCCCGGAATGGCTACACCTTC.

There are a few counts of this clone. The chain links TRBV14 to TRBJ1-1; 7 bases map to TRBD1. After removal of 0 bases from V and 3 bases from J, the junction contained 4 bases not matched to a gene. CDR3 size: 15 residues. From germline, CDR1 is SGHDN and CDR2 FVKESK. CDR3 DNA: TGTGCCAGCAGCCAAGATTACAGGGGTGACACTGAAGCTTTCTTT. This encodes CASSQDYRGDTEAFF.

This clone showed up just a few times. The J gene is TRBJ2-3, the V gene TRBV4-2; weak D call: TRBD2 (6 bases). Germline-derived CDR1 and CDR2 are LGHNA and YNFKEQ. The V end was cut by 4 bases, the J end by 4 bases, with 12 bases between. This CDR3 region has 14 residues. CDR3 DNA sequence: TGTGCCAGCAGCCCAGGGACTCCGGCAGATACGCAGTATTTT. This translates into CASSPGTPADTQYF.

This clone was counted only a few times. This CDR3 reads CATSRAGWETQYF. DNA for the CDR3: TGTGCCACCAGCAGGGCAGGTTGGGAGACCCAGTACTTC. This sequence joins TRBV15 and TRBJ2-5; D is ambiguous. The CDR3 loop spans 13 amino acids. The germline CDR1 and CDR2 sequences are LNHNV and YYDKDF (reference sequence). The ends were cut back, 3 bases at V and 5 bases at J, with 10 bases in the middle.

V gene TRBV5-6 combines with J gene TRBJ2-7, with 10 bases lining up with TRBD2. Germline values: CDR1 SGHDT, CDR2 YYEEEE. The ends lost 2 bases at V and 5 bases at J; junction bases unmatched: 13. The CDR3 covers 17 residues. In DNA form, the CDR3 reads TGTGCCAGCAGCTTCTTCAGCGGGAGGGCCGTTGGTAACGAGCAGTACGTC. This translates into CASSFFSGRAVGNEQYV.

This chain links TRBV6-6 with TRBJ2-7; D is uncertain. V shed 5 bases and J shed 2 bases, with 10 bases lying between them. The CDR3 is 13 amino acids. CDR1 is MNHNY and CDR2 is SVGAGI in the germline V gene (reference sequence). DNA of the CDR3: TGTGCCAGCAGTCCCGACGGCACCTACGAGCAGTACTTC. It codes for CASSPDGTYEQYF.

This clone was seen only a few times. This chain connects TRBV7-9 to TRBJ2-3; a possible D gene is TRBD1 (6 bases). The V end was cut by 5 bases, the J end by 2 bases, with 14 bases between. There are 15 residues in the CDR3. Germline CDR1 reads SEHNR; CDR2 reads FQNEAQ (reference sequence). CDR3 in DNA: TGTGCCAGCAGCACAGGGACGGCAATCACAGATACGCAGTATTTT. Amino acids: CASSTGTAITDTQYF.

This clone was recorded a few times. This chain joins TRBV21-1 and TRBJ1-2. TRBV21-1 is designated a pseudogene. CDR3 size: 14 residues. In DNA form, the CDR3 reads TGTGCCAGCAGCAAAGATTGCAGCGAATATGGCTACACCTTC. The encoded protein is CASSKDCSEYGYTF.

The CDR3 loop is CASSLGRSNQPQHF. The CDR3 nucleotides are TGTGCCAGCAGCCTTGGACGGAGCAATCAGCCCCAGCATTTT. This sequence joins TRBV14 and TRBJ1-5; D is unclear. The V gene lost 4 bases and the J gene lost 1 base, with 8 bases spanning the gap. CDR1 is SGHDN, CDR2 FVKESK, per germline. The CDR3 has 14 residues.